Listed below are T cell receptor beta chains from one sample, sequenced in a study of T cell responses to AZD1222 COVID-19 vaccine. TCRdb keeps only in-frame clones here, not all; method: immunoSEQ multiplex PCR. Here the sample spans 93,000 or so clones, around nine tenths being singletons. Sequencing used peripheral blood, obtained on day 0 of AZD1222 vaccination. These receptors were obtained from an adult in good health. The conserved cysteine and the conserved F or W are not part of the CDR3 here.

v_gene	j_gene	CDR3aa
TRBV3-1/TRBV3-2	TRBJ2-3	ASSQAGRERWY
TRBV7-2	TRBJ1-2	ASSLGLGTYGYT
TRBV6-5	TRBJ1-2	ASRRTGGFGYT
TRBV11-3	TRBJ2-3	ASSLFGSTDTQY
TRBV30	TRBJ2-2	AWSVPYLAGASGELF
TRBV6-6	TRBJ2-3	AGSNRGGSTDTQY
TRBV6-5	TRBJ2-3	ASSYSKSDTQY
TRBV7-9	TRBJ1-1	ASSFFSTEAF
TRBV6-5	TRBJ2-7	ASSYSGGVKFEQY
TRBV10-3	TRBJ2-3	AISDNSGSTDTQY